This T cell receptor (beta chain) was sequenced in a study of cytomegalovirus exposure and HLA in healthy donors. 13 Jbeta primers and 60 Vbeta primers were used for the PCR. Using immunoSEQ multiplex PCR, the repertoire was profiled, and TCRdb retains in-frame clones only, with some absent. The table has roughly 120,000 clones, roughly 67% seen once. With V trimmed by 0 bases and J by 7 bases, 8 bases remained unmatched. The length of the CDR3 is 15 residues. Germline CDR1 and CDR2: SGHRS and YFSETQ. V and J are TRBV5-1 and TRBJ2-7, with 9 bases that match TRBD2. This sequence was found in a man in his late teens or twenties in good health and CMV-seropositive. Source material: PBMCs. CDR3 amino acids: CASSLVPSGAGEQYF. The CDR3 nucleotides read TGCGCCAGCAGCTTGGTGCCTAGCGGGGCAGGGGAGCAGTACTTC.